Following are 24 T cell receptor beta chains from one sample sequenced in a study of T cells after yellow fever vaccination. MiXCR, run by TCRdb on the 5' RACE reads, gives a single entry per CDR3 protein. The sample includes about 210,000 distinct CDR3 sequences, roughly 3.3% seen only once; the top ten take less than 3.5%. Sequencing was performed on CD4+ T cells sorted from PBMCs, taken 10 days after the yellow fever booster vaccination. The receptors stem from a man between 18 and 35 years old who received the YFV17D yellow fever vaccine.

This clonotype occurred many times. V is TRBV12-3 or TRBV12-4 and J is TRBJ1-1; a possible D gene is TRBD1 (5 bases). The length of the CDR3 is 13 residues. Trimming cost V 6 bases and J 1 base, with 9 bases left between them. The CDR3 DNA follows: TGTGCCAGCAGGGCGGGGGGGAACACTGAAGCTTTCTTT. Protein product: CASRAGGNTEAFF.

For this clonotype: One base away lies a much larger clone, so this may be a sequencing read error. The V gene is TRBV20-1, the J gene TRBJ2-3; 9 bases match TRBD2. The CDR3 loop spans 15 amino acids. Germline V CDR1 and CDR2: DFQATT, SNEGSKA (reference sequence). J lost 11 bases, V lost 1 base, and 13 bases had no gene match. The DNA for the CDR3 is TGCAGTGCTAGAGTTCGGTCTAGCGGGGTTAATAGGCAGTATTTT. Its protein is CSARVRSSGVNRQYF.

This clonotype was seen a few times. One end of the junction fails to match germline, which may point to a read error. The CDR3 is CASSLSSLKWVF. Here the CDR3 DNA reads TGTGCCAGCAGCTTGTCGTCTTTGAAGTGGGTCTTT. This sequence joins TRBV5-6 and TRBJ1-1, with unresolved D. The CDR3 spans 12 residues. Per the germline V gene, CDR1 is SGHDT and CDR2 is YYEEEE.

Ten or more counts support this clonotype. V usage is TRBV28 and J usage is TRBJ1-3; D ambiguous. CDR1 is MDHEN, CDR2 SYDVKM, per germline. V was pared by 5 bases and J by 5 bases, with 10 bases between. This CDR3 is 13 amino acids long. The chain's CDR3 is CASSPRWRNTIYF. In nucleotides, the CDR3 is TGTGCCAGCAGTCCTCGGTGGAGAAACACCATATATTTT.

This clonotype was counted many times. J is TRBJ2-2 and V is TRBV4-2; no firm D call. V lost 0 bases to trimming and J lost 3 bases, with 11 bases between them. The CDR3 runs 16 residues. The V gene's germline CDR1 is LGHNA and CDR2 YNFKEQ. CDR3 in amino acids: CASSQDLPGDTGELFF. For the CDR3, the DNA is TGTGCCAGCAGCCAAGATCTCCCAGGAGACACCGGGGAGCTGTTTTTT.

This clonotype showed up just a few times. The chain recombines TRBV5-1 with TRBJ1-4; D unresolved. V lost 5 bases to trimming and J lost 4 bases, with 15 bases between them. The CDR3 totals 15 residues. CDR1 is SGHRS and CDR2 is YFSETQ in the germline V gene. CDR3 sequence reads: CASRLPGSNNEKLFF. The CDR3 DNA sequence: TGCGCCAGCAGACTCCCGGGATCGAATAATGAAAAACTGTTTTTT.

The chain combines TRBV5-5 with TRBJ1-2, with D possibly TRBD1 on 6 matching bases. The CDR3 is 15 amino acids. The germline gives CDR1 SGHKS, CDR2 YYEKEE (reference sequence). With 4 bases removed from V and 3 bases from J, the gap between germline ends came to 16 bases. CDR3 sequence reads: CASSLGDTLDYGYTF. CDR3 DNA sequence: TGTGCCAGCAGCCTCGGGGACACCCTCGACTATGGCTACACCTTC. Supplemented by reference TRBV5-5 and TRBJ1-2, the full variable domain reads DAGVTQSPTHLIKTRGQQVTLRCSPISGHKSVSWYQQVLGQGPQFIFQYYEKEERGRGNFPDRFSARQFPNYSSELNVNALLLGDSALYLCASSLGDTLDYGYTFGSGTRLTVV.

The V and J genes are TRBV6-5 and TRBJ2-3, with D possibly being TRBD1 or TRBD2 (6 bases each). Germline CDR1 MNHEY, CDR2 SVGAGI. V gave up 2 bases and J gave up 5 bases, with 14 bases separating them. This CDR3 has 15 residues. CDR3 DNA: TGTGCCAGCAGTTACAGGGGGAGGTTGAAAGATACGCAGTATTTT. It specifies CASSYRGRLKDTQYF.

This clonotype has a count of ten or more. The chain has TRBV20-1 and TRBJ1-2; 10 bases map to TRBD1. Germline V gene data show CDR1 as DFQATT and CDR2 as SNEGSKA (reference sequence). The V gene end was trimmed by 3 bases and the J gene end by 2 bases; junction bases not matched to a gene: 18. The CDR3 is made up of 19 amino acids. As DNA, the CDR3 is TGCAGTGCTAGCCCCAACAGTGGGGTTCCGGGACAGGGGAACTATGGCTACACCTTC. Translated, it gives CSASPNSGVPGQGNYGYTF.

V is TRBV21-1 and J is TRBJ2-6. TRBV21-1 corresponds to a pseudogene. This CDR3 has 15 amino acids. The CDR3 sequence is CASSEQGSGANVLTF. CDR3 DNA: TGTGCCAGCAGTGAACAGGGTTCTGGGGCCAACGTCCTGACTTTC.

This clonotype was observed many times. The chain uses TRBV4-1 and TRBJ1-1; possibly TRBD1 for D (5 bases). This CDR3 has 17 residues. Germline CDR1 MGHRA, CDR2 YSYEKL. The ends were cut back, 3 bases at V and 3 bases at J, with 20 bases in the middle. The CDR3 sequence is CASSHRGKTAEDTEAFF. The CDR3 nucleotides are TGCGCCAGCAGCCACCGGGGGAAGACGGCAGAGGACACTGAAGCTTTCTTT.

This clonotype has ten or more counts. The chain employs TRBV5-1 and TRBJ2-7; a possible D gene is TRBD1 (6 bases). This CDR3 is built from 15 residues. Germline V gives CDR1 SGHRS, CDR2 YFSETQ. The germline V and J ends were trimmed by 1 base and 2 bases, with 13 bases remaining between them. CDR3 sequence reads: CASSLIRDTAYEQYF. The CDR3 DNA sequence: TGCGCCAGCAGCTTGATTCGGGACACAGCCTACGAGCAGTACTTC.

This clonotype was recorded at least ten times. V usage is TRBV12-3 or TRBV12-4 and J usage is TRBJ1-4; D perhaps matches TRBD1 (5 bases). The ends were cut back, 5 bases at V and 7 bases at J, with 20 bases in the middle. The CDR3 contains 16 residues. CDR3: CASSLPGGGLSEKLFF. In DNA, the CDR3 is TGTGCCAGCAGTCTCCCTGGGGGGGGGTTGAGTGAAAAACTGTTTTTT.

This sequence joins TRBV19 and TRBJ2-5; tentatively, D is TRBD1 (6 bases). Per the germline V gene, CDR1 is LNHDA and CDR2 is SQIVND (reference sequence). The ends were cut back, 4 bases at V and 2 bases at J, with 14 bases in the middle. The CDR3 sequence is 15 residues long. The CDR3 loop is CASSTGQGKQETQYF. The CDR3 nucleotides are TGTGCCAGTAGTACCGGGCAGGGGAAGCAAGAGACCCAGTACTTC.

The rearrangement joins TRBV5-4 to TRBJ1-1; 7 bases fit TRBD1. This CDR3 is built from 14 residues. Germline trimming cut 5 bases from V and 0 bases from J; bases unmatched to any gene: 4. Germline V CDR1 and CDR2: SGHNT, YYREEE (reference sequence). The chain's CDR3 is CASRRGQVNTEAFF. In DNA, the CDR3 is TGTGCCAGCAGGAGGGGGCAGGTGAACACTGAAGCTTTCTTT.

This clonotype was observed many times. V and J are TRBV18 and TRBJ2-3; no reliable D call. Looked up from germline, CDR1 is KGHSH and CDR2 is LQKENI. Between the trimmed V and J ends, which lost 2 bases and 2 bases, there was a span of 8 bases. The CDR3 sequence is 14 residues long. CDR3 nucleotide sequence: TGTGCCAGCTCACCAGGGCAGCTCACAGATACGCAGTATTTT. It specifies CASSPGQLTDTQYF.

In this sample, this clonotype turned up a few times. The genes are TRBV15 and TRBJ1-6; D call uncertain. V lost 0 bases and J 8 bases, leaving 11 bases between the germline ends. The germline CDR1 and CDR2 sequences are LNHNV and YYDKDF (reference sequence). The CDR3 totals 15 residues. The CDR3 loop reads CATSRDSGFDSPLHF. The CDR3, as DNA: TGTGCCACCAGCAGAGATTCGGGTTTCGATTCACCCCTCCACTTT.

The chain uses TRBV7-9 and TRBJ2-1, with a possible D match to TRBD1 (6 bases). The CDR3 has 17 residues. V lost 4 bases and J lost 2, with 18 bases in between. Germline V gene lookup returns CDR1 SEHNR and CDR2 FQNEAQ (reference sequence). The CDR3 protein is CASSYKIRQDPYNEQFF. For the CDR3, the DNA is TGTGCCAGCAGCTACAAAATTCGACAGGACCCCTACAATGAGCAGTTCTTC.

There are a few counts of this clonotype. J is TRBJ2-2 and V is TRBV4-3; 13 nucleotides match TRBD2. The CDR3 runs 17 residues. CDR1 is LGHNA and CDR2 is YSLEER in the germline V gene. Trimming cost V 3 bases and J 2 bases; bases outside gene matches: 3. The CDR3 reads CASSHGLAGDNTGELFF. DNA of the CDR3: TGCGCCAGCAGCCACGGACTAGCGGGGGACAACACCGGGGAGCTGTTTTTT.

The genes are TRBV5-1 and TRBJ2-3; 14 nucleotides agree with TRBD2. With V trimmed by 0 bases and J by 4 bases, 1 base remained unmatched. From germline, CDR1 is SGHRS and CDR2 YFSETQ. The CDR3 sequence is 16 residues long. The CDR3 region is CASSLVTSGGADTQYF. The CDR3 DNA sequence: TGCGCCAGCAGCTTGGTGACTAGCGGGGGGGCAGATACGCAGTATTTT.

In this sample, this clonotype turned up a few times. Germline and junction disagree at one end, which may indicate a read error. V is TRBV7-7 and J is TRBJ2-3; no definite D call. This CDR3 is 13 amino acids long. From germline, CDR1 is SSHAT and CDR2 FNYEAQ (reference sequence). CDR3 in DNA: TGTGCTAGCAGCTTAGATTGGGCGGATACGCAGTATTTT. Its translation: CASSLDWADTQYF.

This clonotype was counted at least ten times. In DNA, the CDR3 is TGTGCCAGCAGCGCCCAAGGGACCAATAGCGGACAGACCCAGTACTTC. It encodes CASSAQGTNSGQTQYF. The chain couples TRBV7-2 to TRBJ2-5; the D gene is possibly TRBD2 (6 bases). V was cut by 5 bases and J by 6 bases, with 22 bases left in between. The CDR3 runs to 16 residues. Germline V gives CDR1 SGHTA, CDR2 FQGNSA. The full variable domain, with the rest looked up from reference TRBV7-2 and TRBJ2-5, is GAGVSQSPSNKVTEKGKDVELRCDPISGHTALYWYRQSLGQGLEFLIYFQGNSAPDKSGLPSDRFSAERTGGSVSTLTIQRTQQEDSAVYLCASSAQGTNSGQTQYFGPGTRLLVL.

This clonotype showed up many times. This rearrangement joins TRBV7-2 to TRBJ1-4; 8 bases align to TRBD1. Germline CDR1 and CDR2: SGHTA and FQGNSA. V was pared by 5 bases and J by 11 bases, with 10 bases of the junction left unmatched. CDR3 size: 14 residues. The CDR3 here is CASSPQAGGGKLFF. CDR3 bases: TGTGCCAGCAGCCCGCAGGCAGGGGGCGGGAAACTGTTTTTT.

The rearrangement joins TRBV12-2 to TRBJ1-5; no check of the table's D call, TRBD1, against the DNA was made. TRBV12-2 is termed a pseudogene. This CDR3 region has 14 residues. CDR3 sequence: CASRLATGHQPQHF. For the CDR3, the DNA is TGTGCAAGTCGCTTAGCGACAGGACATCAGCCCCAGCATTTT.